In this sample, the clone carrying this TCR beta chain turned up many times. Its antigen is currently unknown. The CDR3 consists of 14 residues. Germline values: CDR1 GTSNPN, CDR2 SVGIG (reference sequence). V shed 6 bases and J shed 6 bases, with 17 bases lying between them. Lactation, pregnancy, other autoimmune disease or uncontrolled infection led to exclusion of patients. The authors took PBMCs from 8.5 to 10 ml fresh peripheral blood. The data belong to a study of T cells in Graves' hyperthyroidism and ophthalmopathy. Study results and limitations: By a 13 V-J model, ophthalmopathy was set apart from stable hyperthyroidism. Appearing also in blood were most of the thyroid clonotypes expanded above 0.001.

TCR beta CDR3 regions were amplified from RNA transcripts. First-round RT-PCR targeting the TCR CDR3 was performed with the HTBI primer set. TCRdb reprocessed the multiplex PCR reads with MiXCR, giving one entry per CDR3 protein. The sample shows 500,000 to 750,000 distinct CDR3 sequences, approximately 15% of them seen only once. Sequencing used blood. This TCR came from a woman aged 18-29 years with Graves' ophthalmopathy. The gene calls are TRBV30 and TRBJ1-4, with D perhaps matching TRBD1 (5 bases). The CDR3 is CACESGTLDEKLFF. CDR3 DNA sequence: TGTGCCTGCGAAAGTGGGACGCTGGATGAAAAACTGTTTTTT. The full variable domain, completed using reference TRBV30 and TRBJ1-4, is SQTIHQWPATLVQPVGSPLSLECTVEGTSNPNLYWYRQAAGRGLQLLFYSVGIGQISSEVPQNLSASRPQDRQFILSSKKLLLSDSGFYLCACESGTLDEKLFFGSGTQLSVL.